This TCR beta chain derives from a study of molecular identifiers for immune sequencing clone quantification. With 10%, 30% or 50% of RNA, roughly 18,000 to 1,100,000 naive CD8 T cells were sequenced. A CD8+CD4-CCR7+CD45RA+ gate was used to sort naive CD8 T cells. Regarding the study as a whole: Under 1% of molecules in naive cells, but over 99% of effector molecules, belonged to clones above 20 RNA copies.

This clonotype was seen ten or more times. The antigen remains undetermined. Preparation of the bulk TCR libraries relied on previously described methods and listed TCR primers. TCRdb itself ran the PCR reads through MiXCR, one entry per CDR3 protein. The sample carries hundreds of thousands of distinct CDR3 sequences, about a fifth recorded once. V gave up 4 bases and J gave up 0 bases, with 10 bases separating them. Germline loops: CDR1 GTSNPN, CDR2 SVGIG (reference sequence). The CDR3 spans 14 residues. This TCR came from a human donor in good health. Some libraries in this study had Jurkat cell RNA spiked in. The chain joins TRBV30 to TRBJ1-3, with unresolved D. Sequencing used naive CD8+ T cells from blood, with Jurkat cell RNA spiked in. Described subset: FACS-sorted CD8+CD4-CCR7+CD45RA+ naive T cells. In DNA form, the CDR3 reads TGTGCCTGGATGCCAATGACCTCTGGAAACACCATATATTTT. Translation: CAWMPMTSGNTIYF.